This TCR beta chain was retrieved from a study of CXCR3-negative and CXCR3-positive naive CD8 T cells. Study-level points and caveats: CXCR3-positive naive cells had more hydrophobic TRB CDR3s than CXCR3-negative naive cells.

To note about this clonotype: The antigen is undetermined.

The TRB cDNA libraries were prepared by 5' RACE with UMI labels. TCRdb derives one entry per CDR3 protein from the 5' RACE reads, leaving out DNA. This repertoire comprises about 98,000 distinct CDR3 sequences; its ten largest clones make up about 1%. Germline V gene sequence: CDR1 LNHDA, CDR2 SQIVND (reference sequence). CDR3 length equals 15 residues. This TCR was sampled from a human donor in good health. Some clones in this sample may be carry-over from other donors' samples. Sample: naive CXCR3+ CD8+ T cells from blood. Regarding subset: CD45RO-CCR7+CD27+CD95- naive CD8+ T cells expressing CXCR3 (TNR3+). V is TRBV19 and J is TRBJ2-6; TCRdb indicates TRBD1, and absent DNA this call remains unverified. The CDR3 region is CASSIWGGGANVLTF.